This TCR beta chain is from a study of T cells in narcolepsy. For this clone: The antigen is unknown.

The CDR3 runs to 13 residues. Looked up from germline, CDR1 is SGHNT and CDR2 is YENEEA. Trimming took 6 bases from V and 5 from J, leaving 8 bases between them. Measured with immunoSEQ multiplex PCR; TCRdb has only the in-frame clones, and not every one. This repertoire shows approximately 24,000 clones, roughly 80% found once; its top ten account for 0.71%. General study results and limits: Some memory CD4+ repertoires had no autoreactive clone sequences.

The J gene is TRBJ1-6, the V gene TRBV11-3; D is undetermined. This receptor was identified in a human donor with narcolepsy. Specimen: CD45RA- memory CD4+ T cells from PBMCs. The CDR3 is CASSRGDNSPLHF. Written as DNA, the CDR3 is TGTGCCAGCAGTCGTGGTGATAATTCACCCCTCCACTTT.